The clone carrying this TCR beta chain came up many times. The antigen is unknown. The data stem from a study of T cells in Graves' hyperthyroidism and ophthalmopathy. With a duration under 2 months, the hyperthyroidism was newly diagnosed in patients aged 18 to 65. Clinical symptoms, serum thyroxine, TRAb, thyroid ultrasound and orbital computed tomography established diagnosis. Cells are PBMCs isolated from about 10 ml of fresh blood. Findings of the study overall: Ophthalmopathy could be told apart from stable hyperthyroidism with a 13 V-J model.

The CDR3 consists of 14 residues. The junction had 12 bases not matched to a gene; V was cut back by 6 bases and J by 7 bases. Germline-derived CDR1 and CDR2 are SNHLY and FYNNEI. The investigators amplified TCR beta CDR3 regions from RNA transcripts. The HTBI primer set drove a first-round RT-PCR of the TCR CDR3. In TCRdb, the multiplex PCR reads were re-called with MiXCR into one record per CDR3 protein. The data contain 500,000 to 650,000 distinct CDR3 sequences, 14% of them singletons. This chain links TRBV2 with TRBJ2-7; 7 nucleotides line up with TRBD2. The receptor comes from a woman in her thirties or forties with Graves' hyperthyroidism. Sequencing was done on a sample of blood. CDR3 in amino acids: CASRAGRVEEEQYF. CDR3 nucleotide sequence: TGTGCCAGCAGAGCGGGGAGGGTGGAGGAGGAGCAGTACTTC.